Presented here are 19 T cell receptor beta chains from one specimen sequenced in a study of T cell responses to AZD1222 COVID-19 vaccine. Only in-frame clones appear in the TCRdb table, and some are missing; sequencing was by immunoSEQ multiplex PCR. The sample carries tens of thousands of clones, 80% to 85% recorded once. The sample here was peripheral blood, taken 28 days after the second AZD1222 dose. These receptor sequences come from an adult who received the AZD1222 COVID-19 vaccine.

The chain employs TRBV20-1 and TRBJ2-7; 9 nucleotides align to TRBD1. The CDR3 runs 16 residues. Germline CDR1 and CDR2: DFQATT and SNEGSKA (reference sequence). V gave up 3 bases and J gave up 3 bases; unmatched junction bases: 12. The CDR3 DNA reads as TGCAGTGCTAGTTCGACTCCCGGGACAGGGTACTACGAGCAGTACTTC. Translation gives CSASSTPGTGYYEQYF.

V gene TRBV19 combines with J gene TRBJ1-5; 12 positions match TRBD1. The CDR3 is 16 residues long. Germline CDR1 and CDR2: LNHDA and SQIVND (reference sequence). Losses at the gene ends were 2 bases for V and 6 bases for J; bases not matched to a gene: 5. The CDR3 here is CASSIWGQGASQPQHF. In DNA, the CDR3 is TGTGCCAGTAGTATATGGGGACAGGGGGCTTCTCAGCCCCAGCATTTT.

This clone came up a few times. The chain has TRBV19 and TRBJ2-2; TRBD1 aligns across 7 bases. J was trimmed by 6 bases and V by 1 base; bases with no gene match: 2. The germline CDR1 and CDR2 sequences are LNHDA and SQIVND (reference sequence). The CDR3 loop spans 14 amino acids. CDR3: CASSIGQGAGELFF. The CDR3 DNA follows: TGTGCCAGTAGTATAGGGCAGGGGGCCGGGGAGCTGTTTTTT.

V is TRBV21-1 and J is TRBJ2-1; the table's D call TRBD1 went unverified against the DNA. TRBV21-1 is a recognized pseudogene. The CDR3 is 16 amino acids. CDR3 in amino acids: CASSQRVQGARNEQFF. CDR3 DNA: TGTGCCAGCAGCCAGAGGGTACAGGGGGCCCGCAATGAGCAGTTCTTC.

V and J are TRBV14 and TRBJ1-6; possibly TRBD1 for D (5 bases). The CDR3 is made up of 13 amino acids. The germline gives CDR1 SGHDN, CDR2 FVKESK. Trimming left V 3 bases short and J 8 bases short, with 8 bases between. The CDR3 nucleotides are TGTGCCAGCAGCCACGGGGGATATTCACCCCTCCACTTT. It codes for CASSHGGYSPLHF.

The chain joins TRBV7-9 to TRBJ2-5; D may be TRBD2 (5 bases). V lost 5 bases to trimming and J lost 5 bases, with 15 bases between them. Germline values: CDR1 SEHNR, CDR2 FQNEAQ (reference sequence). This CDR3 is built from 14 residues. CDR3 DNA sequence: TGTGCCAGCAGCCCCCCGGGGAATGGGGAGACCCAGTACTTC. Its protein is CASSPPGNGETQYF.

There are a few counts of this clone. V gene TRBV3-1 (or the pseudogene TRBV3-2) combines with J gene TRBJ2-5, with 9 bases identical to TRBD1. The ends lost 0 bases at V and 2 bases at J; junction bases unmatched: 10. The CDR3 is 18 residues long. Germline V gives CDR1 LGHDT, CDR2 YNNKEL (reference sequence). DNA of the CDR3: TGTGCCAGCAGCCAAGATCCGACAGGGGGAACGGGACAAGAGACCCAGTACTTC. Translation: CASSQDPTGGTGQETQYF.

V and J are TRBV7-8 and TRBJ1-2; TRBD1 matches 9 bases. Trimming cost V 5 bases and J 5 bases; bases outside gene matches: 3. The CDR3 consists of 13 residues. Germline V gene lookup returns CDR1 SGHVS and CDR2 FQNEAQ. The CDR3 here is CASSEGQGYGYTF. CDR3 nucleotides: TGTGCCAGCAGCGAAGGACAGGGGTATGGCTACACCTTC. The variable domain in full, completed from reference TRBV7-8 and TRBJ1-2, reads GAGVSQSPRYKVAKRGQDVALRCDPISGHVSLFWYQQALGQGPEFLTYFQNEAQLDKSGLPSDRFFAERPEGSVSTLKIQRTQQEDSAVYLCASSEGQGYGYTFGSGTRLTVV.

The J gene is TRBJ2-7, the V gene TRBV5-6; a possible D gene is TRBD1 (5 bases). From germline, CDR1 is SGHDT and CDR2 YYEEEE. V shed 4 bases and J shed 0 bases, with 8 bases lying between them. CDR3 length: 13 residues. The CDR3 DNA is TGTGCCAGCAGCCTGGACACCTCCTACGAGCAGTACTTC. Encoded protein: CASSLDTSYEQYF.

The genes are TRBV5-4 and TRBJ2-7, with D unclear. Germline V lookup: CDR1 SGHNT, CDR2 YYREEE (reference sequence). This CDR3 has 14 amino acids. V lost 0 bases and J 3 bases, leaving 10 bases between the germline ends. CDR3 in amino acids: CASSLDPRSYEQYF. Written as DNA, the CDR3 is TGTGCCAGCAGCTTGGACCCCAGGAGCTACGAGCAGTACTTC. Variable domain in full (rest from reference TRBV5-4 and TRBJ2-7): ETGVTQSPTHLIKTRGQQVTLRCSSQSGHNTVSWYQQALGQGPQFIFQYYREEENGRGNFPPRFSGLQFPNYSSELNVNALELDDSALYLCASSLDPRSYEQYFGPGTRLTVT.

The chain uses TRBV28 and TRBJ1-5; TRBD1 agrees at 12 bases. V was clipped by 11 bases and J by 7 bases; unmatched bases: 9. Per germline, CDR1 MDHEN and CDR2 SYDVKM. The CDR3 is made up of 14 amino acids. The DNA of the CDR3 is TGTGCCGGAGGGGACAGGGGGCGAAGGCAGCCCCAGCATTTT. It is translated as CAGGDRGRRQPQHF.

This chain joins TRBV15 and TRBJ2-5, with D unresolved. This CDR3 spans 14 amino acids. Germline assignment: CDR1 LNHNV and CDR2 YYDKDF (reference sequence). V was trimmed by 0 bases and J by 0 bases, leaving 5 bases between them. In nucleotides, the CDR3 is TGTGCCACCAGCAGAGATCGGAACCAAGAGACCCAGTACTTC. Protein product: CATSRDRNQETQYF.

J is TRBJ1-2 and V is TRBV7-3; a possible D gene is TRBD1 (5 bases). Trimming left V 0 bases short and J 3 bases short, with 11 bases between. The germline gives CDR1 SGHTA, CDR2 FQGTGA. The CDR3 is 15 residues long. The CDR3 nucleotides are TGTGCCAGCAGCTTAACCTCGGGACCGTACTATGGCTACACCTTC. As protein: CASSLTSGPYYGYTF.

The chain uses TRBV6-4 and TRBJ1-1; unclear D gene. The germline V and J ends were trimmed by 6 bases and 0 bases, with 8 bases remaining between them. This CDR3 comprises 13 residues. CDR1 and CDR2 (germline): MRHNA, SNTAGT. The CDR3 DNA is TGTGCCAGCAGGGCGTCTATGAACACTGAAGCTTTCTTT. It specifies CASRASMNTEAFF.

The chain carries TRBV5-8 and TRBJ1-5; D ambiguous. CDR3 length equals 15 residues. Deletions cut 1 base from V and 1 base from J, with 9 bases between. The V gene's germline CDR1 is SGHTS and CDR2 YDEGEE. The CDR3 loop reads CASSLWESSNQPQHF. The CDR3 region has the DNA TGTGCCAGCAGCTTGTGGGAATCGAGCAATCAGCCCCAGCATTTT.

The chain uses TRBV14 and TRBJ2-4; D uncertain. Trimming took 1 base from V and 0 from J, leaving 13 bases between them. This CDR3 contains 17 residues. Germline values: CDR1 SGHDN, CDR2 FVKESK. Written as DNA, the CDR3 is TGTGCCAGCAGCCAAGTTAGGGCAGATCAAGCCAAAAACATTCAGTACTTC. This codes for CASSQVRADQAKNIQYF.

The V gene is TRBV9, the J gene TRBJ1-6; the D gene is possibly TRBD1 (6 bases). This CDR3 has 15 amino acids. Trimming left V 4 bases short and J 3 bases short, with 11 bases between. Germline V gene data show CDR1 as SGDLS and CDR2 as YYNGEE. CDR3 sequence: CASSPEGGYNSPLHF. In DNA, the CDR3 is TGTGCCAGCAGCCCAGAGGGGGGCTATAATTCACCCCTCCACTTT.

The chain recombines TRBV27 with TRBJ1-6, with a possible D match to TRBD1 (6 bases). CDR1 MNHEY and CDR2 SMNVEV come from the germline V gene (reference sequence). The CDR3 spans 18 residues. Trimming cost V 2 bases and J 0 bases, with 14 bases left between them. In nucleotides, the CDR3 is TGTGCCAGCAGTTTACTACAGGGTCTTTCCTCCTATAATTCACCCCTCCACTTT. This sequence encodes CASSLLQGLSSYNSPLHF.

The V call is TRBV9, the J call TRBJ2-1; maybe TRBD2 (5 bases). Germline values: CDR1 SGDLS, CDR2 YYNGEE. This CDR3 contains 14 residues. Trimming cost V 7 bases and J 6 bases, with 17 bases left between them. CDR3 loop: CASGLGLIPNEQFF. In DNA form, the CDR3 reads TGTGCCAGCGGCCTCGGACTGATACCCAATGAGCAGTTCTTC. Combining the CDR3 with reference TRBV9 and TRBJ2-1 gives the whole variable domain DSGVTQTPKHLITATGQRVTLRCSPRSGDLSVYWYQQSLDQGLQFLIQYYNGEERAKGNILERFSAQQFPDLHSELNLSSLELGDSALYFCASGLGLIPNEQFFGPGTRLTVL.